The 13 T cell receptor beta chains presented below share a single source sample, sequenced in a study of OX40 agonist ivuxolimab in advanced cancers. Data came from immunoSEQ multiplex PCR; TCRdb stores just in-frame clones and leaves some out. The data contain 65,000 to 85,000 clones, about 88% of them singletons. Sequencing was performed on CD4+ or CD8+ T cells sorted from blood, taken in a trial of the OX40 agonist ivuxolimab. The source is an adult with an advanced solid tumor such as melanoma, head and neck, liver or kidney cancer.

The J gene is TRBJ2-1, the V gene TRBV7-2; 16 bases are shared with TRBD2. The CDR3 runs 15 residues. V lost 5 bases, J lost 10 bases, and 5 bases stayed unmatched. CDR1 SGHTA and CDR2 FQGNSA come from the germline V gene. The CDR3 here is CASSAGLAGGREQFF. The CDR3 coding sequence is TGTGCCAGCAGCGCGGGACTAGCGGGGGGGCGGGAGCAGTTCTTC.

The chain recombines TRBV18 with TRBJ2-7; 9 bases fit TRBD1. This CDR3 contains 13 residues. Trimming cost V 6 bases and J 11 bases; bases outside gene matches: 11. CDR1 and CDR2 from the germline V gene are KGHSH and LQKENI. CDR3: CASSGTGTSKEYF. The DNA for the CDR3 is TGTGCCAGCTCCGGGACAGGGACTTCTAAGGAGTACTTC.

V is TRBV7-2 and J is TRBJ2-5, with D possibly being TRBD2 (6 bases). The CDR3 length is 14 residues. V was cut by 3 bases and J by 5 bases, with 13 bases left in between. CDR1 is SGHTA and CDR2 is FQGNSA in the germline V gene. The DNA for the CDR3 is TGTGCCAGCAGCTTTCCCAGCGGAGGGGAGACCCAGTACTTC. It specifies CASSFPSGGETQYF.

The chain links TRBV6-8 to TRBJ1-2; D is unresolved. The CDR3 runs 10 residues. Germline CDR1 reads MNHGY; CDR2 reads SAAAGT. V lost 5 bases to trimming and J lost 13 bases, with 11 bases between them. In DNA form, the CDR3 reads TGTGCCAGCAGTGAACGAAATATCACCTTC. It specifies CASSERNITF.

The chain combines TRBV5-1 with TRBJ2-7, with D possibly TRBD1 on 6 matching bases. Trimming pared 0 bases from V and 1 base from J, leaving 14 bases between. The CDR3 is 16 amino acids. Germline CDR1 and CDR2: SGHRS and YFSETQ. CDR3: CASSLASGVGSYEQYF. CDR3 in DNA: TGCGCCAGCAGCTTGGCCTCAGGGGTTGGGTCCTACGAGCAGTACTTC. Together with reference TRBV5-1 and TRBJ2-7, the CDR3 gives the full variable domain: KAGVTQTPRYLIKTRGQQVTLSCSPISGHRSVSWYQQTPGQGLQFLFEYFSETQRNKGNFPGRFSGRQFSNSRSEMNVSTLELGDSALYLCASSLASGVGSYEQYFGPGTRLTVT.

CDR3: CASSQDFRDAHDEQYF. The CDR3 DNA sequence: TGCGCCAGCAGCCAAGACTTCCGGGACGCCCACGACGAGCAGTACTTC. The genes are TRBV4-3 and TRBJ2-7, with D perhaps matching TRBD1 or TRBD2 (5 bases each). The CDR3 consists of 16 residues. The germline CDR1 and CDR2 sequences are LGHNA and YSLEER. V was clipped by 0 bases and J by 5 bases, with 17 bases between them.

This chain joins TRBV7-9 and TRBJ2-5; D unresolved. V was cut by 5 bases and J by 4 bases, with 14 bases left in between. Germline values: CDR1 SEHNR, CDR2 FQNEAQ (reference sequence). The CDR3 length is 14 residues. The CDR3 spells CASSLVGRSETQYF. DNA of the CDR3: TGTGCCAGCAGCCTGGTAGGAAGGTCAGAGACCCAGTACTTC.

The chain is built from TRBV6-5 and TRBJ1-5; 8 nucleotides line up with TRBD1. Germline lookup yields CDR1 MNHEY and CDR2 SVGAGI. Trimming at V came to 6 bases and at J to 3 bases, leaving 4 bases not matched to a gene. This CDR3 region has 14 residues. The CDR3 DNA is TGTGCCAGCAGCTGGACAGGGAACAATCAGCCCCAGCATTTT. Translation: CASSWTGNNQPQHF.

The chain combines TRBV18 with TRBJ2-1; TRBD2 is a possible D gene (5 bases). V was pared by 5 bases and J by 6 bases, with 17 bases between. Germline CDR1 reads KGHSH; CDR2 reads LQKENI. The CDR3 consists of 15 residues. The CDR3 spells CASSSMGAGVNEQFF. The CDR3 DNA is TGTGCCAGCTCATCAATGGGAGCCGGCGTCAATGAGCAGTTCTTC.

Many counts were recorded for this clone. The CDR3 sequence: CASSLGVGGRSTDGYTF. As DNA, the CDR3 is TGTGCCAGCAGCTTAGGTGTGGGGGGACGGTCAACGGATGGCTACACCTTC. This rearrangement joins TRBV11-3 to TRBJ1-2, with a possible D match to TRBD1 (5 bases). In germline, CDR1 is SGHNT, CDR2 YENEEA. Deletions cut 1 base from V and 6 bases from J, with 21 bases between. The CDR3 spans 17 residues.

This chain links TRBV11-3 with TRBJ2-4; D possibly corresponds to TRBD2 (5 bases). The V gene's germline CDR1 is SGHNT and CDR2 YENEEA. The V end lost 1 base, the J end lost 1 base, and 11 bases lay between the germline ends. The CDR3 has 16 amino acids. The CDR3 protein is CASSLGELLAKNIQYF. In nucleotides, the CDR3 is TGTGCCAGCAGCTTAGGGGAGCTTCTGGCCAAAAACATTCAGTACTTC. The full variable domain, its missing parts supplied by reference TRBV11-3 and TRBJ2-4, is EAGVVQSPRYKIIEKKQPVAFWCNPISGHNTLYWYLQNLGQGPELLIRYENEEAVDDSQLPKDRFSAERLKGVDSTLKIQPAELGDSAVYLCASSLGELLAKNIQYFGAGTRLSVL.

This rearrangement joins TRBV6-4 to TRBJ1-2; TRBD1 matches 7 bases. Germline CDR1 is MRHNA and CDR2 is SNTAGT. CDR3 size: 12 residues. The V segment lost 4 bases and the J segment 8 bases; nucleotides outside the gene matches: 4. CDR3 in amino acids: CASSGDSGGYTF. CDR3 nucleotide sequence: TGTGCCAGCAGTGGGGACAGTGGAGGCTACACCTTC.

The rearrangement joins TRBV19 to TRBJ1-3; D not certain. The germline gives CDR1 LNHDA, CDR2 SQIVND (reference sequence). This CDR3 contains 13 residues. Deletions cut 8 bases from V and 0 bases from J, with 8 bases between. Written as DNA, the CDR3 is TGTGCCAGTCGGTATAGCTCTGGAAACACCATATATTTT. It yields the protein CASRYSSGNTIYF.